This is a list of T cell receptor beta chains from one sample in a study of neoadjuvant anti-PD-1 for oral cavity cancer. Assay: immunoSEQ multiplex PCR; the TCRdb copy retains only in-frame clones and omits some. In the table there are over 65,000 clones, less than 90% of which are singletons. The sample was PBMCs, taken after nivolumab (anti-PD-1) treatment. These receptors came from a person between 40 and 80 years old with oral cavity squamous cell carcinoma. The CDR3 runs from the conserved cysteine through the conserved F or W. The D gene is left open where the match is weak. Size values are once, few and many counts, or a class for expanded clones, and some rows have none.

cdr3_aa: CASSGNEKLFF; cdr3_nt: TGTGCCAGCAGTGGGAATGAAAAACTGTTTTTT; v_call: TRBV28; j_call: TRBJ1-4; d_call: NA; clone_size: NA
cdr3_aa: CASSYINEQFF; cdr3_nt: TGTGCCAGCAGTTACATTAATGAGCAGTTCTTC; v_call: TRBV6-5; j_call: TRBJ2-1; d_call: NA; clone_size: NA
cdr3_aa: CASGPGTPPKTQYF; cdr3_nt: TGTGCCAGCGGGCCTGGGACTCCTCCGAAGACCCAGTACTTC; v_call: TRBV7-9; j_call: TRBJ2-5; d_call: NA; clone_size: once
cdr3_aa: CASSSHRDPHEQYF; cdr3_nt: TGTGCCAGCAGCTCCCACAGGGACCCCCACGAGCAGTACTTC; v_call: TRBV11-2; j_call: TRBJ2-7; d_call: NA; clone_size: once
cdr3_aa: CAWSVQGKAFF; cdr3_nt: TGTGCCTGGAGTGTACAAGGGAAAGCTTTCTTT; v_call: TRBV30; j_call: TRBJ1-1; d_call: NA; clone_size: NA
cdr3_aa: CATSRGDGRGRDGYTF; cdr3_nt: TGTGCCACCAGCAGAGGGGATGGCAGGGGGCGCGATGGCTACACCTTC; v_call: TRBV15; j_call: TRBJ1-2; d_call: TRBD1; clone_size: NA
cdr3_aa: CASSGRQLYKNIQYF; cdr3_nt: TGTGCCAGCAGTGGAAGACAGTTGTACAAAAACATTCAGTACTTC; v_call: TRBV2; j_call: TRBJ2-4; d_call: NA; clone_size: NA
cdr3_aa: CASRRQGADEQYF; cdr3_nt: TGTGCCAGCAGACGACAGGGGGCGGACGAGCAGTACTTC; v_call: TRBV6-5; j_call: TRBJ2-7; d_call: TRBD1; clone_size: NA
cdr3_aa: CASQTGTGVDGYTF; cdr3_nt: TGTGCCAGCCAAACCGGGACAGGGGTCGATGGCTACACCTTC; v_call: TRBV6-1; j_call: TRBJ1-2; d_call: TRBD1; clone_size: NA
cdr3_aa: CASSLSSNQPQHF; cdr3_nt: TGTGCCAGCAGCTTAAGTAGCAATCAGCCCCAGCATTTT; v_call: TRBV7-9; j_call: TRBJ1-5; d_call: NA; clone_size: few